The 20 T cell receptor beta chains below all came from one sample that was sequenced in a study of blood T cells in healthy people across ages. A second PCR, run for about 7 to 11 cycles, used a sample-barcoded 5' primer plus a J-beta primer mix. TCRdb passed the 5' RACE reads through MiXCR, listing each CDR3 protein once. There are about a million distinct CDR3 sequences in the sample; 35% to 40% occur only once, and less than 15% lies in the top ten. The sample was blood. The receptors were sampled from a man aged 18 to 29 in good health.

This chain joins TRBV7-6 and TRBJ1-1; D remains ambiguous. CDR1 and CDR2 from the germline V gene are SGHVS and FNYEAQ. The CDR3 extends over 13 amino acids. V was cut by 5 bases and J by 4 bases, with 11 bases left in between. The CDR3 DNA follows: TGTGCCAGCAGCCTGACACGGGTCACTGAAGCTTTCTTT. Protein: CASSLTRVTEAFF.

The rearrangement links TRBV20-1 to TRBJ2-7; D is perhaps TRBD1 (6 bases). Germline CDR1 and CDR2: DFQATT and SNEGSKA (reference sequence). Trimming pared 0 bases from V and 6 bases from J, leaving 18 bases between. The CDR3 consists of 15 residues. The CDR3 bases are TGCAGTGCTAGAGATCAGGCAGGGGTGTTTCCCGAGCAGTACTTC. Its translation is CSARDQAGVFPEQYF.

V and J are TRBV10-3 and TRBJ2-2; D unclear. Trimming left V 9 bases short and J 0 bases short, with 14 bases between. The CDR3 has 15 residues. Looked up from germline, CDR1 is ENHRY and CDR2 is SYGVKD. The CDR3 DNA is TGTGCCATTAAAAGAGGTGTTTCGAACACCGGGGAGCTGTTTTTT. Residues: CAIKRGVSNTGELFF.

The chain combines TRBV5-5 with TRBJ2-7, with TRBD1 as a possible D gene (5 bases). Trimming took 0 bases from V and 5 from J, leaving 18 bases between them. Germline V gene sequence: CDR1 SGHKS, CDR2 YYEKEE (reference sequence). The CDR3 totals 16 residues. The CDR3 DNA reads as TGTGCCAGCAGCTTGGCCGGCAGGGCCCCCTATAACGAGCAGTACTTC. This gives the protein CASSLAGRAPYNEQYF.

The chain uses TRBV9 and TRBJ1-6; no clear D gene. Germline V gene lookup returns CDR1 SGDLS and CDR2 YYNGEE. CDR3 length: 15 residues. Trimming pared 2 bases from V and 0 bases from J, leaving 6 bases between. Here the CDR3 DNA reads TGTGCCAGCAGCGTGAGGAGCTCCTATAATTCACCCCTCCACTTT. This translates into CASSVRSSYNSPLHF.

In the case of this clonotype: This sequence may be a read error, since a much larger clone differs from it by one base. This CDR3 reads CSARTADSCTF. CDR3 in DNA: TGCAGTGCTAGGACGGCCGATAGCTGCACCTTC. The rearrangement uses TRBV20-1 and TRBJ1-2; D gene uncertain. There are 11 residues in the CDR3. The germline CDR1 and CDR2 sequences are DFQATT and SNEGSKA (reference sequence). The V and J ends lost 3 bases and 13 bases respectively, with 15 bases between them.

In this sample, this clonotype turned up a few times. The genes are TRBV29-1 and TRBJ1-1; D is uncertain. Germline V lookup: CDR1 SQVTM, CDR2 ANQGSEA. The CDR3 totals 15 residues. Trimming shortened V by 4 bases and J by 0 bases, and 15 bases separated the two germline ends. The CDR3 coding sequence is TGCAGCGTTGGACGGCGGGGTATCGTGAACACTGAAGCTTTCTTT. Protein product: CSVGRRGIVNTEAFF.

This clonotype was counted a single time. The chain is built from TRBV12-3 or TRBV12-4 and TRBJ1-1; possible D gene TRBD1, 6 bases. The CDR3 loop spans 11 amino acids. Trimming cost V 3 bases and J 11 bases, with 10 bases left between them. The CDR3 protein is CASSLGADAFF. The CDR3 DNA follows: TGTGCCAGCAGTTTGGGGGCAGATGCTTTCTTT.

This clonotype has a count of ten or more. The rearrangement links TRBV28 to TRBJ1-1; unclear D gene. There are 13 residues in the CDR3. Germline V gene lookup returns CDR1 MDHEN and CDR2 SYDVKM. Trimming pared 8 bases from V and 1 base from J, leaving 11 bases between. CDR3 amino acids: CASALVWNTEAFF. CDR3 sequence (DNA): TGTGCCAGCGCCCTAGTTTGGAACACTGAAGCTTTCTTT.

In DNA, the CDR3 is TGTGCCAGCAGCCAAGTGTCGGGAGTCCGGGAGACCCAGTACTTC. It translates to CASSQVSGVRETQYF. The chain recombines TRBV3-1 with TRBJ2-5, with a weak D call TRBD2 (6 bases). Germline V CDR1 and CDR2: LGHDT, YNNKEL (reference sequence). The CDR3 runs 15 residues. Trimming removed 1 base from V and 5 bases from J, with 14 bases in between.

Worth noting for this clonotype: One end of the junction varies from germline; a read error may be responsible. The CDR3 region is CAISLAWDNEQYF. The CDR3 DNA reads TGTGCCATCAGCTTAGCATGGGACAATGAGCAGTACTTC. The chain employs TRBV7-9 and TRBJ2-4; TRBD1 might be the D (6 bases). Germline V gives CDR1 SEHNR, CDR2 FQNEAQ (reference sequence). The CDR3 totals 13 residues. The whole variable domain, remainder taken from reference TRBV7-9 and TRBJ2-4, is DTGVSQNPRHKITKRGQNVTFRCDPISEHNRLYWYRQTLGQGPEFLTYFQNEAQLEKSRLLSDRFSAERPKGSFSTLEIQRTEQGDSAMYLCAISLAWDNEQYFGAGTRLSVL.

The genes are TRBV27 and TRBJ2-3; D may be TRBD2 (6 bases). The V end lost 7 bases, the J end lost 5 bases, and 13 bases lay between the germline ends. Germline V gene sequence: CDR1 MNHEY, CDR2 SMNVEV (reference sequence). The length of the CDR3 is 13 residues. CDR3 coding DNA: TGTGCCAGCAAGTGGGTAGCGGAAGATACGCAGTATTTT. Its protein is CASKWVAEDTQYF.

This clonotype has only a few counts. The chain couples TRBV15 to TRBJ2-3; TRBD2 might be the D (5 bases). The V gene lost 1 base and the J gene lost 0 bases, with 14 bases spanning the gap. CDR1 and CDR2 (germline): LNHNV, YYDKDF (reference sequence). This CDR3 has 17 amino acids. CDR3 nucleotides: TGTGCCACCAGCAGAGCAGTAGCGATTACTAGCACAGATACGCAGTATTTT. This gives the protein CATSRAVAITSTDTQYF.

The V gene is TRBV5-1, the J gene TRBJ1-2, with TRBD1 matching 8 bases. Losses at the gene ends were 4 bases for V and 4 bases for J; bases not matched to a gene: 6. Germline lookup yields CDR1 SGHRS and CDR2 YFSETQ. This CDR3 region has 14 residues. CDR3 nucleotides: TGCGCCAGCAGCCACGGACAGGGAATCTATGGCTACACCTTC. Residues: CASSHGQGIYGYTF.

Here the CDR3 DNA reads TGTGCCAGCTCCGACCGGGACAGGGGCTACATCGAGCAGTTCTTC. Encoded protein: CASSDRDRGYIEQFF. This rearrangement joins TRBV18 to TRBJ2-1; 10 bases line up with TRBD1. Trimming took 6 bases from V and 10 from J; bases not matched to a gene: 12. This CDR3 spans 15 amino acids. CDR1 is KGHSH and CDR2 is LQKENI in the germline V gene.

This clonotype was found many times. The chain joins TRBV20-1 to TRBJ1-2; no reliable D call. V lost 0 bases, J lost 7 bases, and 9 bases lay in between. CDR3 length: 12 amino acids. Germline CDR1 reads DFQATT; CDR2 reads SNEGSKA (reference sequence). The chain's CDR3 is CSARDTSAGYTF. DNA for the CDR3: TGCAGTGCTAGAGATACAAGCGCTGGCTACACCTTC.

Turning to this clonotype: The CDR3 end shows no conserved phenylalanine or tryptophan, and so a read error is likely. The chain carries TRBV4-3 and TRBJ2-3; D is uncertain. Germline V gene sequence: CDR1 LGHNA, CDR2 YSLEER. This CDR3 is 14 amino acids long. The germline V and J ends were trimmed by 1 base and 5 bases, with 10 bases remaining between them. CDR3 in DNA: TGCGCCAGCAGCCAAGTCGAAACTATAGATACGCAGTATGTT. Translated, it gives CASSQVETIDTQYV.

As to this clonotype: Being one base from a much bigger clone, this may be a read error. The CDR3 sequence is CASSPGGRDAQYF. The CDR3 DNA is TGTGCCAGCAGCCCGGGCGGTAGGGATGCGCAGTATTTT. J is TRBJ2-3 and V is TRBV5-6; D unclear. The CDR3 spans 13 residues. Germline V gene data show CDR1 as SGHDT and CDR2 as YYEEEE. V lost 4 bases and J lost 10, with 16 bases in between.

The J gene is TRBJ1-2, the V gene TRBV2; D is undetermined. This CDR3 is 13 amino acids long. V lost 7 bases and J lost 2, with 11 bases in between. Germline CDR1 is SNHLY and CDR2 is FYNNEI. The CDR3 DNA sequence: TGTGCCAGCAATATAGGGAGGAACTATGGCTACACCTTC. As protein: CASNIGRNYGYTF.

The chain is built from TRBV25-1 and TRBJ1-1; D is uncertain. Germline-derived CDR1 and CDR2 are MGHDK and SYGVNS. This CDR3 is built from 13 residues. Trimming pared 1 base from V and 1 base from J, leaving 4 bases between. The CDR3 DNA reads as TGTGCCAGCAGTGAATCCAGGAACACTGAAGCTTTCTTT. It is translated as CASSESRNTEAFF. Based on the CDR3 plus reference TRBV25-1 and TRBJ1-1, the full variable domain is EADIYQTPRYLVIGTGKKITLECSQTMGHDKMYWYQQDPGMELHLIHYSYGVNSTEKGDLSSESTVSRIRTEHFPLTLESARPSHTSQYLCASSESRNTEAFFGQGTRLTVV.